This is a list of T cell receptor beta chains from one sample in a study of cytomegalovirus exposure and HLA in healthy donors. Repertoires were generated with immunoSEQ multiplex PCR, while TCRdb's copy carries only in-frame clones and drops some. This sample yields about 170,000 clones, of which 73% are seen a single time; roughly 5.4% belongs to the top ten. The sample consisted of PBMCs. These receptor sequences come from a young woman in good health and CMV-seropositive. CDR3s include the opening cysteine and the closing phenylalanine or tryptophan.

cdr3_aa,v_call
CASSARQADYNSPLHF,TRBV19
CASSPTTYNEQFF,TRBV5-4
CASGLEEMSSYEQYF,TRBV12-5
CASSDRPSSYNSPLHF,TRBV5-1
CARDIRTDTQYF,TRBV30
CASTGLAQETQYF,TRBV2
CASSFYGLVPYEQYF,TRBV27
CAWSGTGSYEQYF,TRBV30
CASSKARGDRAQETQYF,TRBV21-1
CASSSPGTGELFF,TRBV7-9
CASTDSGGRPGYGYTF,TRBV19
CASSLVSYEQYF,TRBV7-2
CASSFRAGGARGEKLFF,TRBV27
CASSLHSGSTDTQYF,TRBV5-5
CASSLGGGINEQYF,TRBV5-5
CAWSVTGDSYEQYF,TRBV30
CASSQVGTGNSPLHF,TRBV4-2
CASSLGTGTYSNQPQHF,TRBV19
CASSELPSGSYEQYF,TRBV6-1
CASRPDRVQETQYF,TRBV7-2
CASSDTLAGNTDTQYF,TRBV2
CASSLGTGTGNEQFF,TRBV18
CASYKTSTGELFF,TRBV19
CATSRGTAGTYNEQFF,TRBV15
CASSQSRGIYEQYF,TRBV4-3
CAISSSGGNNEQFF,TRBV10-3
CASSLGLAAASGELFF,TRBV4-3
CASSIPGQGFGQPQHF,TRBV19
CASSIHRGTSGRLFF,TRBV28
CASSLSPGVETQYF,TRBV11-1
CASSSRGRATNEKLFF,TRBV28
CASSVTRHSPLHF,TRBV5-1
CASSLEGQGAETQYF,TRBV13